Below, one TCR beta chain is given with its context. The method was immunoSEQ multiplex PCR; TCRdb's version includes in-frame clones alone and lacks a portion of them. The sample shows about 43,000 clones, about 86% of them seen only once. This entry is derived from a study of blood T cell repertoires in COVID-19. The sample was peripheral blood. The sequence came from a man aged 40-50 years with COVID-19, enrolled during active disease.

The CDR3 DNA is TGTGCCAGCAGCCCCCGGGACAGGGCCTGGTATGGCTACACCTTC. Amino acid sequence: CASSPRDRAWYGYTF. This chain links TRBV16 with TRBJ1-2; TRBD1 matches at 9 bases. The germline CDR1 and CDR2 sequences are KGHSY and FQNENV. V lost 4 bases, J lost 5 bases, and 8 bases stayed unmatched. The CDR3 covers 15 residues.